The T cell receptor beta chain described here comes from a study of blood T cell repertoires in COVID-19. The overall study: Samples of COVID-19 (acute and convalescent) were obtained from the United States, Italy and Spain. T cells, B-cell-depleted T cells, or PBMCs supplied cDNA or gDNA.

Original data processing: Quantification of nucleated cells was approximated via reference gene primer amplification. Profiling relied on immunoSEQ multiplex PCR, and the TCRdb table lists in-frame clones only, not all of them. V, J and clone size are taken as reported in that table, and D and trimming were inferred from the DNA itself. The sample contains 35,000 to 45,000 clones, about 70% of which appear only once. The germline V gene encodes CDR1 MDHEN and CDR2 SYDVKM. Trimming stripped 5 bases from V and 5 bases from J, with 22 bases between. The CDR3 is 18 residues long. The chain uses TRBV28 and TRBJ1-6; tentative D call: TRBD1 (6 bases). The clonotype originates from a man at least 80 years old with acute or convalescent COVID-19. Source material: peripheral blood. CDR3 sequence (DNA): TGTGCCAGCAGTATTTTGCCCGGGACACGGTGGGATAATTCACCCCTCCACTTT. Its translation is CASSILPGTRWDNSPLHF.